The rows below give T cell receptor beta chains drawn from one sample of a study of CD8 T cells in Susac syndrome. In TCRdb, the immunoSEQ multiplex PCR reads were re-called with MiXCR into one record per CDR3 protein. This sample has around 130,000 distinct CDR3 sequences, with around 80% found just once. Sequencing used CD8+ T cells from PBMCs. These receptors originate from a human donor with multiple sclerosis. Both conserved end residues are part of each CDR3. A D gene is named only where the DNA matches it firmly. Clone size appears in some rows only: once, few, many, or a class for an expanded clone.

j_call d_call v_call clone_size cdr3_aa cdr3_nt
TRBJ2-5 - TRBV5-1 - CASSLEGGLQETQYF TGCGCCAGCAGCTTGGAAGGCGGGCTCCAAGAGACCCAGTACTTC
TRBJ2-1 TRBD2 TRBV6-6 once CASTPTSGRSYNEQFF TGTGCCAGCACTCCGACTAGCGGGAGGAGTTATAATGAGCAGTTCTTC
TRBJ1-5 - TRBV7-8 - CASSLGYSINQPQHF TGTGCCAGCAGCTTAGGGTACAGTATCAATCAGCCCCAGCATTTT
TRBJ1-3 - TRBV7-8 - CASSLDGNTIYF TGTGCCAGCAGCTTAGATGGAAACACCATATATTTT
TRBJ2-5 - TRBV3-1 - CASSRGYTSQETQYF TGTGCCAGCAGCCGCGGATATACTAGCCAAGAGACCCAGTACTTC
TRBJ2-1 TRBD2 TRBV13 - CASSWGLANEQFF TGTGCCAGCAGCTGGGGACTAGCAAATGAGCAGTTCTTC
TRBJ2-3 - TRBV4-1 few CASSQETGENTQYF TGCGCCAGCAGCCAAGAAACGGGCGAGAATACGCAGTATTTT
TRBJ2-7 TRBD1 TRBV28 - CASSFQTTQTGSDEQYF TGTGCCAGCAGTTTCCAAACGACACAGACAGGGTCGGACGAGCAGTACTTC
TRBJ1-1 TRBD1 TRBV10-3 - CAISEGQGMNTEAFF TGTGCCATCAGTGAGGGACAGGGCATGAACACTGAAGCTTTCTTT
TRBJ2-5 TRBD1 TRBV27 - CASRPRDREIGTQYF TGTGCCAGCAGGCCGCGGGACAGGGAAATAGGGACCCAGTACTTC
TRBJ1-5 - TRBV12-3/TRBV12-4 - CASSLFGGSNQPQHF TGTGCCAGCAGTTTATTCGGTGGGAGCAATCAGCCCCAGCATTTT
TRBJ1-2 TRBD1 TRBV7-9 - CASRSGGDYGYTF TGTGCCAGCAGGTCAGGGGGGGACTATGGCTACACCTTC
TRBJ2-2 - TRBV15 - CATSITPRTGELFF TGTGCCACCAGCATTACACCCCGCACCGGGGAGCTGTTTTTT
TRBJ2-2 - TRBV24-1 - CATSPWSTGELFF TGTGCCACCAGTCCCTGGAGCACCGGGGAGCTGTTTTTT
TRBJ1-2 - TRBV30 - CAWSKGSYGYTF TGTGCCTGGAGTAAGGGTAGCTATGGCTACACCTTC
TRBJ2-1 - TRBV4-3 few CASSQGAQGIDEQFF TGCGCCAGCAGCCAGGGCGCACAGGGTATCGATGAGCAGTTCTTC
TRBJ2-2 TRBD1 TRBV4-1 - CASSQGIGTGGTGELFF TGCGCCAGCAGCCAAGGAATCGGGACAGGGGGGACCGGGGAGCTGTTTTTT
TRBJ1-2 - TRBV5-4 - CASSLGYGYTF TGTGCCAGCAGCTTGGGCTATGGCTACACCTTC
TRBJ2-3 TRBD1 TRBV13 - CASSQTGPADTQYF TGTGCCAGCAGCCAGACAGGGCCCGCAGATACGCAGTATTTT
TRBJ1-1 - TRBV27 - CASSGRGQTGDTEAFF TGTGCCAGCAGCGGTCGAGGTCAGACGGGGGACACTGAAGCTTTCTTT
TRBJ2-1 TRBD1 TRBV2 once CASSAGQGVVYGEQFF TGTGCCAGCAGCGCCGGACAGGGGGTTGTTTACGGTGAGCAGTTCTTC
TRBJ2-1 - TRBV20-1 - CSANNNEQFF TGCAGTGCTAATAACAATGAGCAGTTCTTC
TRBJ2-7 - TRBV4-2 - CASSQETAGSYEQYF TGTGCCAGCAGCCAAGAGACAGCTGGCTCCTACGAGCAGTACTTC
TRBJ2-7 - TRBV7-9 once CASSSQLQDYEQYF TGTGCCAGCAGCTCTCAACTACAGGACTACGAGCAGTACTTC
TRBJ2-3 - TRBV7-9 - CASSLGPGPSTDTQYF TGTGCCAGCAGCTTAGGACCCGGACCTAGCACAGATACGCAGTATTTT
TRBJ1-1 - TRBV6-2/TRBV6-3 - CASSSSINMNTEAFF TGTGCCAGCAGTTCCTCTATAAACATGAACACTGAAGCTTTCTTT
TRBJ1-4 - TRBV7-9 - CASSSITGATNEKLFF TGTGCCAGCAGCTCGATAACAGGCGCAACTAATGAAAAACTGTTTTTT
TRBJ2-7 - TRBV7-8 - CASSLDAQSYEQYF TGTGCCAGCAGCTTAGACGCCCAGAGCTACGAGCAGTACTTC
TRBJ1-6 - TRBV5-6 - CASSGLRYSPLHF TGTGCCAGCAGCGGGTTGCGGTATTCACCCCTCCACTTT
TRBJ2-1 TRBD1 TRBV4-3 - CASSQEPTGSSYNEQFF TGCGCCAGCAGCCAAGAGCCGACAGGGTCCTCCTACAATGAGCAGTTCTTC
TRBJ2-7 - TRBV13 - CASSFGATGSYEQYF TGTGCCAGCAGCTTCGGGGCTACAGGTTCCTACGAGCAGTACTTC
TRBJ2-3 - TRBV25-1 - CASSEFEGSTDTQYF TGTGCCAGCAGTGAATTCGAGGGGAGCACAGATACGCAGTATTTT
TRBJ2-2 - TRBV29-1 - CSVWGDGELFF TGCAGCGTATGGGGTGACGGGGAGCTGTTTTTT
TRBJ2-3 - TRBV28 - CASSPTTGQVDTQYF TGTGCCAGCAGCCCGACGACAGGTCAGGTAGATACGCAGTATTTT
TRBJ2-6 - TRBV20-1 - CSARSVREAANVLTF TGCAGTGCTAGGTCGGTAAGGGAGGCAGCCAACGTCCTGACTTTC
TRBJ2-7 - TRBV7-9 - CASSRGGLSYEQYF TGTGCCAGCAGCCGCGGTGGACTCTCCTACGAGCAGTACTTC
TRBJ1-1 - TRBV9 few CASSVDPAPNTEAFF TGTGCCAGCAGCGTAGATCCGGCCCCGAACACTGAAGCTTTCTTT
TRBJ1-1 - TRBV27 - CASSLSTRVTEAFF TGTGCCAGCAGTTTATCCACTAGGGTCACTGAAGCTTTCTTT
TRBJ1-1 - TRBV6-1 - CASTQGMHSEETEAFF TGTGCCAGCACCCAAGGGATGCATTCCGAGGAAACTGAAGCTTTCTTT
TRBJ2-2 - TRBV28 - CASQGRNTGELFF TGTGCCAGTCAGGGGCGGAACACCGGGGAGCTGTTTTTT
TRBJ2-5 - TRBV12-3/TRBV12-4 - CASSLETLAMKETQYF TGTGCCAGCAGCCTAGAGACTCTAGCGATGAAAGAGACCCAGTACTTC